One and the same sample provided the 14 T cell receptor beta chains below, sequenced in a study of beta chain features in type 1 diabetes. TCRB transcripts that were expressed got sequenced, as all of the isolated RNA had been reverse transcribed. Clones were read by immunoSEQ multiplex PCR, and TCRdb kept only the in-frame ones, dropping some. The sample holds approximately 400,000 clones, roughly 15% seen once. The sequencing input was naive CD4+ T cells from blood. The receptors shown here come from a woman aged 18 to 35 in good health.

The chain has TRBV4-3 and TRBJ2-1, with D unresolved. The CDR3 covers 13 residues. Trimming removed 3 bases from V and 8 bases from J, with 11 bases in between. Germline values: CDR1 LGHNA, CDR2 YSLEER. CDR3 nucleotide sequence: TGCGCCAGCAGCCACCGTATCATAGATGAGCAGTTCTTC. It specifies CASSHRIIDEQFF.

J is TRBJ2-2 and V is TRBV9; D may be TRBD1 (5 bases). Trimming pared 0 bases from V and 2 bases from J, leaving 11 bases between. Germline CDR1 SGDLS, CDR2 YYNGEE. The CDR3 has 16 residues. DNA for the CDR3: TGTGCCAGCAGCGTAGAGGGCAGGACAAACACCGGGGAGCTGTTTTTT. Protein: CASSVEGRTNTGELFF.

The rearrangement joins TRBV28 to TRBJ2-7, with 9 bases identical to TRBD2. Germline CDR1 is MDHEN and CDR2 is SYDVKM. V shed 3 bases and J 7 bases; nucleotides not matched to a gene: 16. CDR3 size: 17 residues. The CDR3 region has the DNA TGTGCCAGCAGTTTGGCGGGAGGGCCAGGTAGTACAGATGAGCAGTACTTC. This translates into CASSLAGGPGSTDEQYF.

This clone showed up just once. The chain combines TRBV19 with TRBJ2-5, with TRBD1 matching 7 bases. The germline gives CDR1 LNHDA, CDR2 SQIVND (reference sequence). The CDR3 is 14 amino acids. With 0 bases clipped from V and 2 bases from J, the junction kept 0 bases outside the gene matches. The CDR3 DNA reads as TGTGCCAGTAGTATAGACAGGGGGCAAGAGACCCAGTACTTC. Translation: CASSIDRGQETQYF.

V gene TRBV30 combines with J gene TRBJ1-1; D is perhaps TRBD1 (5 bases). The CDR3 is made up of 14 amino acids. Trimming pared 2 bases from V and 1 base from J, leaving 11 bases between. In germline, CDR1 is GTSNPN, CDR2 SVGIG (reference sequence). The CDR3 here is CAWSHRQRNTEAFF. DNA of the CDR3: TGTGCCTGGAGTCATCGACAGAGGAACACTGAAGCTTTCTTT.

For the CDR3, the DNA is TGTGCCAGCACGGCAGGGGATCAGCCCCAGCATTTT. Translated, it gives CASTAGDQPQHF. The rearrangement joins TRBV6-5 to TRBJ1-5; TRBD1 is a possible D gene (6 bases). This CDR3 has 12 amino acids. Trimming pared 7 bases from V and 5 bases from J, leaving 9 bases between. Per germline, CDR1 MNHEY and CDR2 SVGAGI.

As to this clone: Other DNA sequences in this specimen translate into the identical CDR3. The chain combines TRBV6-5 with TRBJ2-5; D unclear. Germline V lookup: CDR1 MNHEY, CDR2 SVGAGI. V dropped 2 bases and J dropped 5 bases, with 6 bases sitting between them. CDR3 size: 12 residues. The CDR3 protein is CASSYAGETQYF. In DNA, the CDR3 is TGTGCCAGCAGTTACGCCGGGGAGACCCAGTACTTC.

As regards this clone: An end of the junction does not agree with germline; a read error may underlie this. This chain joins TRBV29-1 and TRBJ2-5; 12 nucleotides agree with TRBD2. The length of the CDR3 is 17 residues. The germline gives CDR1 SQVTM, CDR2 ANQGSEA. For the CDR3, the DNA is TGCAGCGTTGAGGTTCTAGCGGGAGGGAATATACAAGAGAGCCAGTACTTC. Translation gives CSVEVLAGGNIQESQYF.

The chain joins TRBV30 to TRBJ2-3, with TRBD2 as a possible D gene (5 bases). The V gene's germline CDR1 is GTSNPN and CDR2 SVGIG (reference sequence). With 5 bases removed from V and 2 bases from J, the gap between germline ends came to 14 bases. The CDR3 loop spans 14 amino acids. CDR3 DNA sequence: TGTGCCTGGGCCAGTGGAGGTTTCACAGATACGCAGTATTTT. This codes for CAWASGGFTDTQYF. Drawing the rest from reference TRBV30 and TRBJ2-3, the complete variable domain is SQTIHQWPATLVQPVGSPLSLECTVEGTSNPNLYWYRQAAGRGLQLLFYSVGIGQISSEVPQNLSASRPQDRQFILSSKKLLLSDSGFYLCAWASGGFTDTQYFGPGTRLTVL.

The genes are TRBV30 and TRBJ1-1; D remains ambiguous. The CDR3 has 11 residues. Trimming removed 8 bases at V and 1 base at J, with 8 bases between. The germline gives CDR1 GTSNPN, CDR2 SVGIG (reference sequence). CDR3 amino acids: CAQGRNTEAFF. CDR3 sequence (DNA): TGTGCCCAAGGGAGGAACACTGAAGCTTTCTTT.

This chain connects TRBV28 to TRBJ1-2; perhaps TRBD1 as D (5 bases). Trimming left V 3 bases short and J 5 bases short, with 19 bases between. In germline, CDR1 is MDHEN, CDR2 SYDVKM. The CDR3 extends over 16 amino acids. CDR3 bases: TGTGCCAGCAGTTTTTATCCCGGGACTGTAGGTTATGGCTACACCTTC. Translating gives CASSFYPGTVGYGYTF.

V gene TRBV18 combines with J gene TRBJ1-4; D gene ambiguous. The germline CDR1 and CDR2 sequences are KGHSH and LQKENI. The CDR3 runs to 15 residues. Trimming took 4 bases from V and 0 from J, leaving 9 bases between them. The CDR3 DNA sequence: TGTGCCAGCTCACTTTCCAGCGCAACTAATGAAAAACTGTTTTTT. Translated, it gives CASSLSSATNEKLFF.

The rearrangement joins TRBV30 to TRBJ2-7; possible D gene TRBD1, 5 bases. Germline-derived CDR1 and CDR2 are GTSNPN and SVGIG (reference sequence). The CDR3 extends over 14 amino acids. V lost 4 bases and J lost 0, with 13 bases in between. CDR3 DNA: TGTGCCTGGACGAGACAGTTGAGCTCCTACGAGCAGTACTTC. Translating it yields CAWTRQLSSYEQYF.

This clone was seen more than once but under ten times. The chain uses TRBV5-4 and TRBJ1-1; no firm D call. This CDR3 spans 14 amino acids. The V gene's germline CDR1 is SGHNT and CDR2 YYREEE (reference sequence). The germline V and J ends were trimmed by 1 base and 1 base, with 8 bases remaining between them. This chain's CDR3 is CASSLRVGNTEAFF. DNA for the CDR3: TGTGCCAGCAGCTTGCGTGTCGGGAACACTGAAGCTTTCTTT.